This T cell receptor (beta chain) was sequenced during a study of CD8 T cells in Susac syndrome. CDR1 MNHEY and CDR2 SMNVEV come from the germline V gene (reference sequence). Trimming took off 3 bases at V and 1 base at J, with 15 bases between the two ends. This CDR3 spans 16 amino acids. Roughly 0.45 to 1 ug RNA was reverse transcribed with random hexamers. TCRdb re-called the immunoSEQ multiplex PCR reads through MiXCR, storing one row per CDR3 protein. The profile shows about 120,000 distinct CDR3 sequences, less than 95% of them singletons. Sequencing was carried out using CD4+ T cells from PBMCs. The V call is TRBV27, the J call TRBJ1-1, with D possibly being TRBD1 (5 bases). This receptor was obtained from a human donor in good health. The CDR3 here is CASSFNGGWGNTEAFF. The CDR3 coding sequence is TGTGCCAGCAGTTTTAACGGGGGATGGGGGAACACTGAAGCTTTCTTT.